The 16 T cell receptor beta chains reported below all come from one sample, sequenced in a study of identical twins. Each CDR3 protein gets one entry after TCRdb re-called the 5' RACE reads with MiXCR. The sample records some 730,000 distinct CDR3 sequences, around a sixth being singletons. These same records also appear under a second study, on T cells expressing NK-cell markers.

The specimen sequenced was PBMCs. These receptors all stem from a woman younger than 30 in good health.

This clonotype was counted only a few times. The chain joins TRBV6-1 to TRBJ2-5, with 10 bases identical to TRBD1. The CDR3 runs to 14 residues. Germline V gives CDR1 MNHNS, CDR2 SASEGT. J was trimmed by 5 bases and V by 6 bases; bases with no gene match: 6. The DNA of the CDR3 is TGTGCCAGCAGCCGACAGGGGGCGCGGGAGACCCAGTACTTC. Residues: CASSRQGARETQYF.

This chain links TRBV19 with TRBJ2-5, with no clear D. This CDR3 is 13 amino acids long. The V and J ends lost 5 bases and 5 bases respectively, with 12 bases between them. CDR1 and CDR2 (germline): LNHDA, SQIVND (reference sequence). CDR3 region: CASSLVYSETQYF. The DNA for the CDR3 is TGTGCCAGTAGTCTCGTGTACTCGGAGACCCAGTACTTC. The entire variable domain, with the rest obtained from reference TRBV19 and TRBJ2-5, is as follows: DGGITQSPKYLFRKEGQNVTLSCEQNLNHDAMYWYRQDPGQGLRLIYYSQIVNDFQKGDIAEGYSVSREKKESFPLTVTSAQKNPTAFYLCASSLVYSETQYFGPGTRLLVL.

This clonotype came up many times. V is TRBV20-1 and J is TRBJ2-5; 9 bases fit TRBD1. Unmatched junction bases numbered 3, after V lost 3 bases and J lost 1 base. This CDR3 contains 14 residues. CDR1 is DFQATT and CDR2 is SNEGSKA in the germline V gene (reference sequence). The CDR3 sequence is CSASDRGFQETQYF. The DNA for the CDR3 is TGCAGTGCTAGTGACAGGGGGTTCCAAGAGACCCAGTACTTC.

This clonotype appeared a few times. The chain carries TRBV10-1 and TRBJ1-2; the D is unclear. The CDR3 is 16 residues long. Trimming shortened V by 2 bases and J by 4 bases, and 17 bases separated the two germline ends. Germline V gene sequence: CDR1 WNHNN, CDR2 SYGVQD (reference sequence). In DNA, the CDR3 is TGCGCCAGCAGTGAGCAACAGAGGTTAAAGGGCTATGGCTACACCTTC. It yields the protein CASSEQQRLKGYGYTF.

The sample holds a few counts of this clonotype. This chain connects TRBV5-1 to TRBJ2-7, with 8 bases aligning to TRBD2. J was trimmed by 6 bases and V by 4 bases; bases with no gene match: 12. The CDR3 is made up of 15 amino acids. The germline V gene encodes CDR1 SGHRS and CDR2 YFSETQ. The CDR3, as DNA: TGCGCCAGCAGCATAGCGGGACTAGAGTTCGGCGAGCAGTACTTC. This sequence encodes CASSIAGLEFGEQYF.

Written as DNA, the CDR3 is TGTGCCAGCACGGGCCCGGGACAGGGGTTACCTGAAGCTTTCTTT. Protein sequence: CASTGPGQGLPEAFF. This chain joins TRBV12-3 or TRBV12-4 and TRBJ1-1, with 10 bases lining up with TRBD1. CDR3 length: 15 amino acids. V dropped 7 bases and J dropped 6; count of bases not matched to a gene: 11.

The V call is TRBV15, the J call TRBJ2-2; no clear D gene. Germline values: CDR1 LNHNV, CDR2 YYDKDF (reference sequence). CDR3 length equals 14 residues. The germline V and J ends were trimmed by 3 bases and 5 bases, with 10 bases remaining between them. CDR3 amino acids: CATSRGFGTGELFF. CDR3 DNA sequence: TGTGCCACCAGCAGGGGATTTGGGACCGGGGAGCTGTTTTTT.

The rearrangement uses TRBV4-2 and TRBJ2-1, with 9 bases lining up with TRBD1. V dropped 10 bases and J dropped 5; count of bases not matched to a gene: 21. Germline CDR1 and CDR2: LGHNA and YNFKEQ. The CDR3 contains 18 residues. The CDR3 DNA sequence: TGTGCCATGAGCCCCGTGCTCCTCTGGACAGGGGTTAACAATGAGCAGTTCTTC. This gives the protein CAMSPVLLWTGVNNEQFF.

In its sample, this clonotype was seen a few times. The chain links TRBV12-3 or TRBV12-4 to TRBJ1-2; weak D call: TRBD1 (5 bases). The ends were cut back, 7 bases at V and 8 bases at J, with 23 bases in the middle. This CDR3 has 15 amino acids. CDR3 loop: CASTLIQGQKGGYTF. CDR3 DNA: TGTGCCAGCACCCTAATCCAGGGCCAAAAGGGAGGCTACACCTTC.

This clonotype was observed a handful of times. The chain joins TRBV12-3 or TRBV12-4 to TRBJ1-2; possibly TRBD1 for D (5 bases). This CDR3 is built from 15 residues. V lost 2 bases and J lost 6, with 16 bases in between. The chain's CDR3 is CASSLTGVLADGYTF. DNA of the CDR3: TGTGCCAGCAGTTTAACGGGGGTCCTGGCCGATGGCTACACCTTC.

This clonotype was found many times. The chain is built from TRBV12-3 or TRBV12-4 and TRBJ1-5, with a weak D call TRBD1 (5 bases). The CDR3 runs to 16 residues. Trimming cost V 5 bases and J 0 bases, with 14 bases left between them. CDR3 nucleotide sequence: TGTGCCAGCAGTGCTCAGGGAGCTTTTAGCAATCAGCCCCAGCATTTT. Encoded protein: CASSAQGAFSNQPQHF.

The table lists this clonotype with a few counts. This chain's CDR3 is CASRIPAENIQYF. In nucleotides, the CDR3 is TGTGCCAGCAGAATTCCAGCAGAAAACATTCAGTACTTC. The chain uses TRBV5-5 and TRBJ2-4; D remains ambiguous. V was shortened by 5 bases and J by 5 bases, with 11 bases between the two germline ends. The CDR3 has 13 amino acids. Germline values: CDR1 SGHKS, CDR2 YYEKEE (reference sequence).

This clonotype was detected only a few times. The chain recombines TRBV4-1 with TRBJ2-1; 7 bases are shared with TRBD2. The CDR3 sequence is 17 residues long. With V trimmed by 0 bases and J by 7 bases, 12 bases remained unmatched. Germline lookup yields CDR1 MGHRA and CDR2 YSYEKL. CDR3 sequence reads: CASSQDPRGGGWNEQFF. As DNA, the CDR3 is TGCGCCAGCAGCCAAGATCCCCGCGGGGGAGGATGGAATGAGCAGTTCTTC.

Only a few counts were recorded for this clonotype. CDR3 amino acids: CASSYVGMNTEAFF. Written as DNA, the CDR3 is TGTGCCAGCAGTTACGTAGGGATGAACACTGAAGCTTTCTTT. The rearrangement joins TRBV6-2 or TRBV6-3 to TRBJ1-1; D is undetermined. Germline assignment: CDR1 MNHEY and CDR2 SVGEGT. CDR3 length equals 14 residues. V was clipped by 2 bases and J by 0 bases, with 7 bases between them.

A few counts support this clonotype. This rearrangement joins TRBV2 to TRBJ2-7; possible D gene TRBD1, 5 bases. In germline, CDR1 is SNHLY, CDR2 FYNNEI. This CDR3 region has 11 residues. V dropped 10 bases and J dropped 4 bases, with 11 bases sitting between them. The DNA for the CDR3 is TGTGCCACCACTAAGGGGTACGAGCAGTACTTC. It translates to CATTKGYEQYF.

The rearrangement links TRBV15 to TRBJ2-5; possible D gene TRBD2, 6 bases. V lost 0 bases to trimming and J lost 4 bases, with 12 bases between them. Per the germline V gene, CDR1 is LNHNV and CDR2 is YYDKDF (reference sequence). This CDR3 is built from 15 residues. The CDR3 reads CATSRDPTRGETQYF. CDR3 DNA sequence: TGTGCCACCAGCAGAGATCCGACTAGGGGAGAGACCCAGTACTTC.